This TCR beta chain is from a study of blood T cell repertoires in COVID-19. V was clipped by 5 bases and J by 0 bases; unmatched bases: 10. Germline loops: CDR1 MDHEN, CDR2 SYDVKM. This CDR3 is built from 18 residues. Assay: immunoSEQ multiplex PCR; the TCRdb copy retains only in-frame clones and omits some. The sample contains roughly 240,000 clones, around 86% of which appear only once. The TCR sequence derives from a woman in her fifties or sixties who had recovered from COVID-19. J is TRBJ1-6 and V is TRBV28, with TRBD1 matching 7 bases. The sample taken for sequencing was peripheral blood. CDR3: CASSARTGSSSYNSPLHF. The CDR3 DNA sequence: TGTGCCAGCAGTGCCCGGACAGGTTCGAGCTCCTATAATTCACCCCTCCACTTT.